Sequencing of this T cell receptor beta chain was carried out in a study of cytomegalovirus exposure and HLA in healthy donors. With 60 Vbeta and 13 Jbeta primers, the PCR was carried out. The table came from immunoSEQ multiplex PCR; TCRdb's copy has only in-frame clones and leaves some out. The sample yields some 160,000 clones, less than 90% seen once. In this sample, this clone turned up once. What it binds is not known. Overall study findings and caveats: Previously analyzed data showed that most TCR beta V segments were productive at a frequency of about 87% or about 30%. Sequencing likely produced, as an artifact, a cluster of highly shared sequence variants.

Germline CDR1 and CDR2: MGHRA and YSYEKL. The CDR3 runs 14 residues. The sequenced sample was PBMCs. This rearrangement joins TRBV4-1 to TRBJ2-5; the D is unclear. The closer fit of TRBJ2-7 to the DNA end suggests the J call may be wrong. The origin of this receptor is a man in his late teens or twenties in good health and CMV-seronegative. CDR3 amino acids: CASSQDTHSYEQYF. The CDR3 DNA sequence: TGCGCCAGCAGCCAAGACACCCACTCCTACGAGCAGTACTTC.